This T cell receptor (beta chain) is drawn from a study of blood T cell repertoires in COVID-19 (TCRdb year 2020). Regarding the complete study: Samples from collaborators originated in the United States, Italy and Spain and spanned both the acute and convalescent phases of COVID-19. The material from the prospective study consisted of cDNA or gDNA derived from T cells, B-cell-depleted T cells, or PBMCs. Subjects who had been exposed to COVID-19, were actively infected with it, or had recovered from it provided the deeply sampled blood TCRbeta repertoires that made up the dataset. The repertoires were made available in a free public database intended to serve as a resource for research on the immune response to SARS-CoV-2. The samples were drawn from the first 160 participants of the ongoing ImmuneRACE study and from 950 to 1,500 subjects provided by 6 global collaborators. The sample metadata nearly always contained a de-identified subject ID, COVID-19 status, age in years and sex. HLA class I and class II types, where available, came from metadata supplied by the sample provider rather than from assay-based typing. Study-level results and caveats: The quantity of clinical and demographic metadata differed by source and by participant and was supplied without curation.

TCRbeta CDR3 regions were amplified from genomic DNA by means of the immunoSEQ Assay, a bias-controlled multiplex PCR. From the authors' description of their analysis: Nucleated cell counts per sample were estimated from amplification of reference gene primers within the assay. To quantify the absolute abundance of each unique TCRbeta CDR3 rearrangement, sequence reads were collapsed and filtered. Productive Simpson clonality was computed per sample as the square root of Simpson's diversity index over productive rearrangements. TCRdb stores this immuneACCESS table with in-frame sequences only. Part of the clones is absent; in the studies checked, under half of the shortfall reflects unresolved V genes, and no reason is known for the rest. From that table come the V and J calls and clone size; the DNA was used to work out D and trimming. The sample contains 250,000 to 300,000 clones, roughly 93% of them found a single time. Approximately 2.4% of the sample lies in the top ten.

Trimming takes 2 bases from V and 8 bases from J, and the germline ends sit 18 bases apart. Taken from cysteine to phenylalanine, the CDR3 has 16 residues. Here the CDR3 DNA is all that survives: 48 bases in frame from base 1. Via the germline V gene, CDR1 is KGHDR and CDR2 SFDVKD. As to this clone: The specificity of this receptor is unknown. Per-base quality was not reported, and no clone a single base away is much larger than it.

Enrolling through a virtual design, the prospective study's participants ranged in age from about 18 to 89 years and lived across 24 United States geographic areas. To assign participants to cohorts, the prospective study relied on clinical history that participants themselves reported in a screening survey and a study questionnaire. Each participant in the prospective study had whole blood, serum and a nasopharyngeal or oropharyngeal swab collected by mobile phlebotomists. Prospective study participants could optionally give additional blood draws and questionnaires over an approximately 2-month period. Before DNA extraction, blood samples from the prospective study were shipped at room temperature or frozen.

The sample was PBMCs or T cells enriched from blood (not recorded which). The chain was built from TRBV24-1 and TRBJ2-1; TRBD1 could be the D gene, as 6 bases match. This sequence was found in a woman between 35 and 50 years old with acute COVID-19. The nucleotide sequence is given as TGTGCCACCAGTGATTCACAGGGTGGAGCTCCTTATGAGCAGTTCTTC. It specifies CATSDSQGGAPYEQFF.